This T cell receptor (beta chain) was found in a study of blood T cells in healthy people across ages. Using a J-beta primer mix together with a sample-barcoded 5' primer, a second PCR was run for about 7 to 12 cycles. Unique molecular identifiers of 12 random nucleotides labeled each cDNA. TCRdb re-called the 5' RACE reads with MiXCR, one entry per CDR3 protein. The sample records hundreds of thousands of distinct CDR3 sequences, 58% being singletons. This CDR3 has 14 amino acids. Germline V gene data show CDR1 as SNHLY and CDR2 as FYNNEI. With 8 bases removed from V and 6 bases from J, the gap between germline ends came to 17 bases. Overall study results and limits: In these data, TCR beta diversity tracked strongly with naive T cell percentage.

Donors were healthy Caucasian individuals from Russia aged about 6 to 100. Per sample, extraction of total RNA gave at least 5.5 micrograms in every case. A few counts support this clonotype. The antigen remains unidentified. The sequencing sample was made of blood. The sequence was obtained from a man aged 25 to 40 in good health. This chain connects TRBV2 to TRBJ2-1; D is unclear. The CDR3 protein is CASVNSRTGNEQFF. The CDR3 DNA reads TGTGCCAGCGTAAATTCGAGAACGGGCAATGAGCAGTTCTTC.